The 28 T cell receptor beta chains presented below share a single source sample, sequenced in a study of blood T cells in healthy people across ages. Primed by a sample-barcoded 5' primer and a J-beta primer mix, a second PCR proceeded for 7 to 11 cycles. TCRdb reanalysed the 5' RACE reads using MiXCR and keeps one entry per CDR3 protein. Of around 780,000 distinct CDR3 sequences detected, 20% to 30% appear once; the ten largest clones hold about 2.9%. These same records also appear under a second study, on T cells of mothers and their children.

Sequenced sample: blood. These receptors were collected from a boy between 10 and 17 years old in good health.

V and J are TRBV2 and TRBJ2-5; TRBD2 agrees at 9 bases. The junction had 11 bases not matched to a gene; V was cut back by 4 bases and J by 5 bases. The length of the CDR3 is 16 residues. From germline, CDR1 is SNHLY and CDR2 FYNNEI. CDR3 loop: CASSVGLAGIHETQYF. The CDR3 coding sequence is TGTGCCAGCAGTGTCGGGCTAGCGGGGATTCACGAGACCCAGTACTTC.

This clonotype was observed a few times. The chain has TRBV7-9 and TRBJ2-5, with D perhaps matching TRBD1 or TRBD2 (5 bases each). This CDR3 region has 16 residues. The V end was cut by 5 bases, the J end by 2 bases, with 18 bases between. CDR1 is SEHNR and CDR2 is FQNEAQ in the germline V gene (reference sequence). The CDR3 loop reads CASSPDRDQRQETQYF. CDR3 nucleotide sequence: TGTGCCAGCAGCCCCGACCGGGACCAAAGGCAAGAGACCCAGTACTTC.

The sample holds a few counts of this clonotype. DNA for the CDR3: TGTGCCAGCAGCGTATGGGACAGAGCATACAATGAGCAGTTCTTC. Amino acid sequence: CASSVWDRAYNEQFF. This chain connects TRBV9 to TRBJ2-5; 7 positions agree with TRBD1. The J call may be incorrect, as the DNA end agrees better with TRBJ2-1. CDR3 length: 15 amino acids. Germline V lookup: CDR1 SGDLS, CDR2 YYNGEE.

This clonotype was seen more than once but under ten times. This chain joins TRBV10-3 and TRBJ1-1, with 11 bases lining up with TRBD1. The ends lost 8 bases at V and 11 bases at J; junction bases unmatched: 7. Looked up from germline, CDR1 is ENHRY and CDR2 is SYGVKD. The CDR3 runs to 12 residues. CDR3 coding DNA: TGTGCCATCTCGGGGACAGGGGGTTACGCTTTCTTT. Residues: CAISGTGGYAFF.

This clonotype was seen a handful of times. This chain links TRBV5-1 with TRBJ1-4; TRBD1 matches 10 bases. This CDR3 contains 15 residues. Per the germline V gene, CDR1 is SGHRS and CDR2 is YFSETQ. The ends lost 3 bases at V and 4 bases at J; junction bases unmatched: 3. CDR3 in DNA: TGCGCCAGCAGCTCGGGGACAGGGGATAATGAAAAACTGTTTTTT. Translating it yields CASSSGTGDNEKLFF.

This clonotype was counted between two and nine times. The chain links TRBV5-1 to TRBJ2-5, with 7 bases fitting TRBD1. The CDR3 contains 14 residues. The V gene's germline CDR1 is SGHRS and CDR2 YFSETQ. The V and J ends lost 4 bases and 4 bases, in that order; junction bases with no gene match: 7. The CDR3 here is CASSPTGDPETQYF. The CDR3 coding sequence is TGCGCCAGCAGCCCAACAGGGGACCCAGAGACCCAGTACTTC.

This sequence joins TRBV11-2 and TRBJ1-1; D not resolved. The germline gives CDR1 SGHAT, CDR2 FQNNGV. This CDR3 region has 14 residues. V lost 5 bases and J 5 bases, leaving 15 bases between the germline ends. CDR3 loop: CASSRTGRRTEAFF. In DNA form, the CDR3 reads TGTGCCAGCAGCCGAACGGGGAGGAGAACTGAAGCTTTCTTT.

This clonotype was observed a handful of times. Here the CDR3 DNA reads TGCGCCAGCCGACTCCGGGACGGCGGGGAGCTGTTTTTT. Translation gives CASRLRDGGELFF. This sequence joins TRBV5-1 and TRBJ2-2; either TRBD1 or TRBD2 may fit D (5 bases each). Germline lookup yields CDR1 SGHRS and CDR2 YFSETQ. The CDR3 has 13 amino acids. The V gene lost 7 bases and the J gene lost 7 bases, with 14 bases spanning the gap.

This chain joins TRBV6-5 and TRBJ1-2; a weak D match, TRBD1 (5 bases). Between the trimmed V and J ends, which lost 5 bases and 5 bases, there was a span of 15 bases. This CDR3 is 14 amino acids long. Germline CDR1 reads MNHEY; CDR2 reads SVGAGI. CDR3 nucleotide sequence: TGTGCCAGCAGTCACCGGGACCTCGGTTATGGCTACACCTTC. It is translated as CASSHRDLGYGYTF.

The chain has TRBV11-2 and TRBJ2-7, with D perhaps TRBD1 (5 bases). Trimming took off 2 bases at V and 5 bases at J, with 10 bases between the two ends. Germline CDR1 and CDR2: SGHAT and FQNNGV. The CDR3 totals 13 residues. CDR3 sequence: CASSLWAGNEQYF. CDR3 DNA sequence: TGTGCCAGCAGCTTATGGGCAGGGAACGAGCAGTACTTC.

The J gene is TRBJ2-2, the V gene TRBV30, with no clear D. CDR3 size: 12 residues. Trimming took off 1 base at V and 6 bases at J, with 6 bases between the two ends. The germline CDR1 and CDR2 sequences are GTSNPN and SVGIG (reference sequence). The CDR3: CAWSADAGELFF. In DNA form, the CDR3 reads TGTGCCTGGAGTGCGGACGCCGGGGAGCTGTTTTTT.

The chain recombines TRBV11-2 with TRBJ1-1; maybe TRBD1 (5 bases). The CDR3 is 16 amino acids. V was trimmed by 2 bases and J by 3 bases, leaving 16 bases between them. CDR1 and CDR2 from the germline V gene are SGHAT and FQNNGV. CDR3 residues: CASSLRWGGPYTEAFF. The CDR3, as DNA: TGTGCCAGCAGCTTAAGGTGGGGGGGTCCTTACACTGAAGCTTTCTTT.

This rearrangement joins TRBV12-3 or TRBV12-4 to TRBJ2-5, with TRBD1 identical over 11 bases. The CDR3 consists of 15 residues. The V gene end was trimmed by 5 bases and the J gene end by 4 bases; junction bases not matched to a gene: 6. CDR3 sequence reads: CASSRRDRGRETQYF. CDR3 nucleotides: TGTGCCAGCAGTCGCCGGGACAGGGGGAGAGAGACCCAGTACTTC.

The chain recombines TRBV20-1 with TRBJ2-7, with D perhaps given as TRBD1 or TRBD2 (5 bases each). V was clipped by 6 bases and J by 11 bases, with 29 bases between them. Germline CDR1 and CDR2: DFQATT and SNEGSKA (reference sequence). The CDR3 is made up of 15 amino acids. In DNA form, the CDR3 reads TGCAGTGCGGCGGCCGGGGACCACCATATTTACGGGGAGTACTTC. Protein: CSAAAGDHHIYGEYF.

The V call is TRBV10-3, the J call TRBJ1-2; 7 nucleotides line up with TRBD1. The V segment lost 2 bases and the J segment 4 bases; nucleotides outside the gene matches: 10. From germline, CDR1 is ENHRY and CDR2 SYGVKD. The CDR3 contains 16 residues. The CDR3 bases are TGTGCCATCAGTGAGGGTGACAGGGCCATAACCTATGGCTACACCTTC. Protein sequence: CAISEGDRAITYGYTF.

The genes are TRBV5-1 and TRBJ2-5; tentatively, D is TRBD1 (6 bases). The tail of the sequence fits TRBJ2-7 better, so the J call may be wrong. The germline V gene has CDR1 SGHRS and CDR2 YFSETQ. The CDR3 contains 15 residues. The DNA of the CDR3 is TGCGCCAGCAGGCTGGTCGGACAGTCCTCCTACGAGCAGTACTTC. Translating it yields CASRLVGQSSYEQYF.

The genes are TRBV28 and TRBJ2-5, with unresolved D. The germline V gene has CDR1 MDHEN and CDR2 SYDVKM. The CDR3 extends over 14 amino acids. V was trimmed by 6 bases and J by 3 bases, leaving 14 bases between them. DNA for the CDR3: TGTGCCAGCAGCCTGATAAGGGCAGAAGAGACCCAGTACTTC. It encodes CASSLIRAEETQYF.

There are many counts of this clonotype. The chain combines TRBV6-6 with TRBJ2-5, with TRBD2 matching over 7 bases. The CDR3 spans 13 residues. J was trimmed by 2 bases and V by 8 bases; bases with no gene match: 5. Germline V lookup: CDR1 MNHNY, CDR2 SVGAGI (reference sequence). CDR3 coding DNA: TGTGCCAGCTCCGGGGGGATACAAGAGACCCAGTACTTC. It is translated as CASSGGIQETQYF.

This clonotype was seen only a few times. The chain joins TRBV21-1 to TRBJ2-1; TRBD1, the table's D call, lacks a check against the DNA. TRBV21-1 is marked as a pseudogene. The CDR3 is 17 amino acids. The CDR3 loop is CASSKATSNRGYNEQFF. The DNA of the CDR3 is TGTGCCAGCAGCAAAGCGACTAGTAACAGGGGGTACAATGAGCAGTTCTTC.

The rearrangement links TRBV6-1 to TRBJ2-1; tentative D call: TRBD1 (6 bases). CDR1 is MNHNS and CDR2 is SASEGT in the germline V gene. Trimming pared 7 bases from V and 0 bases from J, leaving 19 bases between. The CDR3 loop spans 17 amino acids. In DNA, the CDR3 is TGTGCCAGCAAGCCGGAGATGTGGGGGCCCTCCTACAATGAGCAGTTCTTC. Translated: CASKPEMWGPSYNEQFF.

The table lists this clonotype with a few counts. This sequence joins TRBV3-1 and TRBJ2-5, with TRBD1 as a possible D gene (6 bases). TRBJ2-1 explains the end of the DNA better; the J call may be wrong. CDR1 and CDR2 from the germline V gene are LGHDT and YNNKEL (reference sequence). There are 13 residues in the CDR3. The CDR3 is CASSLDRTNEQFF. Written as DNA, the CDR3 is TGTGCCAGCAGCCTCGACAGGACCAATGAGCAGTTCTTC.

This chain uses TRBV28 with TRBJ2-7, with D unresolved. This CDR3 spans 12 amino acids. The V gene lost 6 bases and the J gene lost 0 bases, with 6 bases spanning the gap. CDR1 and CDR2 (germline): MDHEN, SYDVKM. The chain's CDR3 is CASRVTSYEQYF. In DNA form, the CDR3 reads TGTGCCAGCAGGGTAACCTCCTACGAGCAGTACTTC. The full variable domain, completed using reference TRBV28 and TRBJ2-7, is DVKVTQSSRYLVKRTGEKVFLECVQDMDHENMFWYRQDPGLGLRLIYFSYDVKMKEKGDIPEGYSVSREKKERFSLILESASTNQTSMYLCASRVTSYEQYFGPGTRLTVT.

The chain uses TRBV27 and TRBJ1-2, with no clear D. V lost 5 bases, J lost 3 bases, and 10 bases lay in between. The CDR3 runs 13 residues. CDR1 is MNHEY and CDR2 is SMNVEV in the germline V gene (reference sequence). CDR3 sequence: CASSPGIYYGYTF. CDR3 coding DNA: TGTGCCAGCAGTCCCGGGATTTACTATGGCTACACCTTC.

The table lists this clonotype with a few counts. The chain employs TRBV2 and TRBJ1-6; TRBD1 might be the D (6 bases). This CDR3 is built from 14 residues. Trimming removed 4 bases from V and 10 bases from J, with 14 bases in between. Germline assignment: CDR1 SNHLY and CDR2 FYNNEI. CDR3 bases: TGTGCCAGCAGTGGGAGGGGGGCAGGATCACCCCTCCACTTT. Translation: CASSGRGAGSPLHF.

CDR3 in DNA: TGTGCCAGCTCACCAACGGCGCCCCGGCCAAACAATGAGCAGTTCTTC. Amino acid sequence: CASSPTAPRPNNEQFF. The chain is built from TRBV18 and TRBJ2-1, with D hard to call. This CDR3 has 16 amino acids. Between the trimmed V and J ends, which lost 2 bases and 5 bases, there was a span of 16 bases. Germline V gene data show CDR1 as KGHSH and CDR2 as LQKENI.

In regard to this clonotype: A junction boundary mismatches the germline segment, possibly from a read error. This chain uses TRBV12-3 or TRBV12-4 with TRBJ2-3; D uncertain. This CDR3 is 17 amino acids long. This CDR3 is CASSLFRKTLSTDAQYF. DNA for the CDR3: TGTGCCAGCAGTTTATTCCGGAAGACTCTTAGCACAGATGCGCAGTATTTT.

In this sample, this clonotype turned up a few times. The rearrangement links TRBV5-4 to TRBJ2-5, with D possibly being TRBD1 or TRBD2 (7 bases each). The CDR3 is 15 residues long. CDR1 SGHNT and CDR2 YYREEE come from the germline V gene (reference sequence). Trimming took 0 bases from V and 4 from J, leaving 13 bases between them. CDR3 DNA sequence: TGTGCCAGCAGCTTGGATACAGGGGAGGGAGAGACCCAGTACTTC. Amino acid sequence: CASSLDTGEGETQYF.

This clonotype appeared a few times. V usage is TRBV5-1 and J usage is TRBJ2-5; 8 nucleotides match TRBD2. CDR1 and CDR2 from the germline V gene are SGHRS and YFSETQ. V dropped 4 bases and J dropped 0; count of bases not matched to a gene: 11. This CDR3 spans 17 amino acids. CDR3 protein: CASSENRGGTYQETQYF. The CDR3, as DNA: TGCGCCAGCAGCGAAAATCGCGGGGGGACGTACCAAGAGACCCAGTACTTC.